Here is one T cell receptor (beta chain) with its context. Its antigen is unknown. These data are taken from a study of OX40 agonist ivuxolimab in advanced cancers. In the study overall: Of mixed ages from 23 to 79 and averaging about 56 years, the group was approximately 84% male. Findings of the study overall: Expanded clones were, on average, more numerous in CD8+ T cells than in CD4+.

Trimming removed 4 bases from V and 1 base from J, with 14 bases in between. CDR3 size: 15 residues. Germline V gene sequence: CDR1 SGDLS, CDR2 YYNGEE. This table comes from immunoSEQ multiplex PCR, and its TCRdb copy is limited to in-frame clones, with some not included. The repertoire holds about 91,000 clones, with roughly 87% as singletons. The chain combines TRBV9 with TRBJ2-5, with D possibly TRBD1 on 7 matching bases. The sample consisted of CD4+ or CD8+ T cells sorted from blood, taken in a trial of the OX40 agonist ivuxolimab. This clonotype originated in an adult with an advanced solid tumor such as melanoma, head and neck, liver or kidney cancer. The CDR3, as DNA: TGTGCCAGCAGCCCCAGGGGGGAGGTCCAAGAGACCCAGTACTTC. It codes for CASSPRGEVQETQYF. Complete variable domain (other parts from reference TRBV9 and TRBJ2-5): DSGVTQTPKHLITATGQRVTLRCSPRSGDLSVYWYQQSLDQGLQFLIQYYNGEERAKGNILERFSAQQFPDLHSELNLSSLELGDSALYFCASSPRGEVQETQYFGPGTRLLVL.